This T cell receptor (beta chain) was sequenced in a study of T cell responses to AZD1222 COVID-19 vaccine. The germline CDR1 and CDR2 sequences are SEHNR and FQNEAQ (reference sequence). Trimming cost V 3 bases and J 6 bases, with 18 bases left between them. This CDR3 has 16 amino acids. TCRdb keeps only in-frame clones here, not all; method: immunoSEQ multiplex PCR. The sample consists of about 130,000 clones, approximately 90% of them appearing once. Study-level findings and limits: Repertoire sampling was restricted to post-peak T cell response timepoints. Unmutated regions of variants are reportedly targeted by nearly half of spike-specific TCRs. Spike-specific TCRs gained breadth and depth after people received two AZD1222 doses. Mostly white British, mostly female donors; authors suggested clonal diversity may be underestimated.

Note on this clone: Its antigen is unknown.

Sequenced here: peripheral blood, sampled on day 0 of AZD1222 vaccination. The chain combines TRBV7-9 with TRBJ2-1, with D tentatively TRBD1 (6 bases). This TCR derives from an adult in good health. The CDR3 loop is CASSLRGKTNTNEQFF. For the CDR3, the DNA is TGTGCCAGCAGCTTGAGGGGGAAGACGAATACCAATGAGCAGTTCTTC.